These 9 T cell receptor beta chains came from one sample sequenced in a study of blood T cell repertoires in COVID-19. Sequencing used immunoSEQ multiplex PCR; TCRdb keeps in-frame clones, though not all of them. The sample consists of approximately 260,000 clones, 75% to 90% of them appearing once. What was sequenced was PBMCs or T cells enriched from blood (not recorded which). The receptor source for this set is a woman in her 30s with acute COVID-19.

The chain employs TRBV6-5 and TRBJ2-7, with 8 bases aligning to TRBD2. Germline V gene data show CDR1 as MNHEY and CDR2 as SVGAGI. The CDR3 has 14 residues. Unmatched junction bases numbered 0, after V lost 2 bases and J lost 0 bases. CDR3 sequence (DNA): TGTGCCAGCAGTTACCTAGCGGGCTCCTACGAGCAGTACTTC. It is translated as CASSYLAGSYEQYF.

The chain couples TRBV11-2 to TRBJ2-1; 8 bases are shared with TRBD2. The CDR3 is made up of 14 amino acids. V gave up 0 bases and J gave up 12 bases; unmatched junction bases: 7. The germline gives CDR1 SGHAT, CDR2 FQNNGV. The CDR3: CASSLDHSSGRQFF. The CDR3 region has the DNA TGTGCCAGCAGCTTAGATCATTCGAGCGGGAGGCAGTTCTTC.

V usage is TRBV2 and J usage is TRBJ1-1; TRBD1 is a possible D gene (5 bases). The germline gives CDR1 SNHLY, CDR2 FYNNEI. The CDR3 consists of 14 residues. V shed 4 bases and J shed 3 bases, with 12 bases lying between them. CDR3 sequence reads: CASSGGGVDTEAFF. The CDR3 coding sequence is TGTGCCAGCAGTGGGGGAGGGGTTGACACTGAAGCTTTCTTT.

This clone was recorded only once. V gene TRBV5-1 combines with J gene TRBJ2-7; a weak D match, TRBD2 (6 bases). The CDR3 has 14 residues. The germline V gene encodes CDR1 SGHRS and CDR2 YFSETQ. The V gene lost 3 bases and the J gene lost 5 bases, with 15 bases spanning the gap. CDR3 coding DNA: TGCGCCAGCAGCTCCGGAGGGCCCAGGGACGAGCAGTACTTC. This sequence encodes CASSSGGPRDEQYF.

This rearrangement joins TRBV7-3 to TRBJ1-3, with D possibly TRBD1 on 6 matching bases. This CDR3 is built from 17 residues. The germline V and J ends were trimmed by 2 bases and 0 bases, with 14 bases remaining between them. Germline CDR1 reads SGHTA; CDR2 reads FQGTGA. The CDR3 DNA reads as TGTGCCAGCAGCTTAGGGCCACAGGGAAGCTCTGGAAACACCATATATTTT. As protein: CASSLGPQGSSGNTIYF. Filled out from reference TRBV7-3 and TRBJ1-3, the complete variable domain reads GAGVSQTPSNKVTEKGKYVELRCDPISGHTALYWYRQSLGQGPEFLIYFQGTGAADDSGLPNDRFFAVRPEGSVSTLKIQRTERGDSAVYLCASSLGPQGSSGNTIYFGEGSWLTVV.

The genes are TRBV19 and TRBJ2-1; TRBD2 matches 8 bases. The CDR3 sequence is 14 residues long. The trim removed 9 bases at V and 0 bases at J, leaving 4 bases unmatched. CDR1 LNHDA and CDR2 SQIVND come from the germline V gene (reference sequence). The CDR3 DNA reads TGTGCCAGCCACAGCGGGGGCTCCTACAATGAGCAGTTCTTC. It is translated as CASHSGGSYNEQFF. Drawing the rest from reference TRBV19 and TRBJ2-1, the complete variable domain is DGGITQSPKYLFRKEGQNVTLSCEQNLNHDAMYWYRQDPGQGLRLIYYSQIVNDFQKGDIAEGYSVSREKKESFPLTVTSAQKNPTAFYLCASHSGGSYNEQFFGPGTRLTVL.

The chain has TRBV4-1 and TRBJ2-4; possible D gene TRBD2, 5 bases. Trimming removed 3 bases at V and 0 bases at J, with 18 bases between. The germline CDR1 and CDR2 sequences are MGHRA and YSYEKL. The CDR3 is 18 amino acids. The CDR3 bases are TGCGCCAGCAGCCACAAAGCTCGCCCGCGGGCAGCCAAAAACATTCAGTACTTC. The encoded protein is CASSHKARPRAAKNIQYF.

The chain recombines TRBV5-5 with TRBJ2-7; possible D gene TRBD2, 5 bases. V lost 1 base and J 0 bases, leaving 14 bases between the germline ends. From germline, CDR1 is SGHKS and CDR2 YYEKEE (reference sequence). The CDR3 runs 16 residues. The CDR3 region is CASSLSSGWSSYEQYF. In DNA, the CDR3 is TGTGCCAGCAGCTTGTCGAGCGGCTGGAGCTCCTACGAGCAGTACTTC.

This sequence joins TRBV6-1 and TRBJ1-5; TRBD1 matches at 8 bases. The CDR3 is 17 residues long. With 1 base clipped from V and 6 bases from J, the junction kept 11 bases outside the gene matches. Per germline, CDR1 MNHNS and CDR2 SASEGT. CDR3 sequence (DNA): TGTGCCAGCAGTGAAGTCGTCGGCGGACAGGGTCTTCAGCCCCAGCATTTT. Translating gives CASSEVVGGQGLQPQHF.